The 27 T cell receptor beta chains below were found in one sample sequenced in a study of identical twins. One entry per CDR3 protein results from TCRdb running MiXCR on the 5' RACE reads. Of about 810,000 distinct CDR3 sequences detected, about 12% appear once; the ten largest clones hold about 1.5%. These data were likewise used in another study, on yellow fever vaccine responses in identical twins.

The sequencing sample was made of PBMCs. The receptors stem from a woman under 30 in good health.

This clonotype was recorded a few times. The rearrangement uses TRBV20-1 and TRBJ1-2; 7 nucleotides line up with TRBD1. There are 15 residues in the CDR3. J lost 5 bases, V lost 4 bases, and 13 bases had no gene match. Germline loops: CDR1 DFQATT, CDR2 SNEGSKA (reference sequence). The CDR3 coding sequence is TGCAGTGCTAACGCGCCGGGACAGAGTTTTTATGGCTACACCTTC. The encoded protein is CSANAPGQSFYGYTF.

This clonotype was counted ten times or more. The CDR3 is CSAIPHRNEGYGYTF. CDR3 sequence (DNA): TGCAGTGCCATTCCTCACAGGAACGAGGGCTATGGCTACACCTTC. V usage is TRBV20-1 and J usage is TRBJ1-2; D may be TRBD1 (5 bases). CDR3 length: 15 residues. V was cut by 6 bases and J by 4 bases, with 21 bases left in between. From germline, CDR1 is DFQATT and CDR2 SNEGSKA (reference sequence).

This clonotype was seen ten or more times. In nucleotides, the CDR3 is TGTGCCAGCAGCTTAGAAGACTACGAGCAGTACGTC. Its protein is CASSLEDYEQYV. This rearrangement joins TRBV7-9 to TRBJ2-7, with no clear D. V lost 1 base, J lost 3 bases, and 4 bases lay in between. This CDR3 is built from 12 residues. The germline V gene encodes CDR1 SEHNR and CDR2 FQNEAQ (reference sequence).

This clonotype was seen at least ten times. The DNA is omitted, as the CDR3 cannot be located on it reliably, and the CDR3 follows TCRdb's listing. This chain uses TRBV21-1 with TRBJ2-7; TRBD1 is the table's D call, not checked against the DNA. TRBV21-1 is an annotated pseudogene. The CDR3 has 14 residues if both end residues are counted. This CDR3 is CASSKVGQGNEQYV.

The CDR3 loop is CASSYVSILAGHGTGELFF. In nucleotides, the CDR3 is TGTGCCAGCAGTTACGTTTCTATCCTAGCGGGGCACGGCACCGGGGAGCTGTTTTTT. This rearrangement joins TRBV6-5 to TRBJ2-2; 9 bases match TRBD2. The CDR3 sequence is 19 residues long. Per the germline V gene, CDR1 is MNHEY and CDR2 is SVGAGI. V lost 2 bases and J lost 4; bases outside the gene matches: 14.

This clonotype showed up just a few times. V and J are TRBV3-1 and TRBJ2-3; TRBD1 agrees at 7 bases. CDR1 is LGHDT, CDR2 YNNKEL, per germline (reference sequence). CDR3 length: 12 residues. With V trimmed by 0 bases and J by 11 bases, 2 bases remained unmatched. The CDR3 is CASSQEGTEQYF. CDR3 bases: TGTGCCAGCAGCCAAGAGGGGACAGAGCAGTATTTT.

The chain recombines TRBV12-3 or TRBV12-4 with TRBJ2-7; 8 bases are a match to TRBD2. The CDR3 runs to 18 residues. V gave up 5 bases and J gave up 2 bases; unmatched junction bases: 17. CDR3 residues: CASSPRPRGIAGTYEQYF. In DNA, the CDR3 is TGTGCCAGCAGTCCTCGGCCCAGGGGCATAGCGGGAACCTACGAGCAGTACTTC.

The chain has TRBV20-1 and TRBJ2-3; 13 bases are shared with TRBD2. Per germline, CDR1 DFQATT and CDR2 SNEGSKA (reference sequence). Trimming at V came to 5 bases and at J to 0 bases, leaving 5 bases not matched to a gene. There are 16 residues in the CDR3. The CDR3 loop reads CSASRTSGGSTDTQYF. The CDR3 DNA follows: TGCAGTGCTTCGCGGACTAGCGGGGGAAGCACAGATACGCAGTATTTT.

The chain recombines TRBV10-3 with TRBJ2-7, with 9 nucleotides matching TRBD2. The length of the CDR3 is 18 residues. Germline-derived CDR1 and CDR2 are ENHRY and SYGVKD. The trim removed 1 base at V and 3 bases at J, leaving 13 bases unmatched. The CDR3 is CAISELPRGSSGSYEQYF. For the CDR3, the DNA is TGTGCCATCAGTGAGTTGCCCAGGGGGAGTAGCGGGAGCTACGAGCAGTACTTC.

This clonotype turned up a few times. In nucleotides, the CDR3 is TGCGCCAGCAGCTGGGGCGGGTTGCGGGAGAATTCTCGTGAGCAGTTCTTC. It encodes CASSWGGLRENSREQFF. This chain connects TRBV5-1 to TRBJ2-1; 7 nucleotides match TRBD2. CDR3 length equals 17 residues. CDR1 is SGHRS and CDR2 is YFSETQ in the germline V gene. The V segment lost 3 bases and the J segment 9 bases; nucleotides outside the gene matches: 18.

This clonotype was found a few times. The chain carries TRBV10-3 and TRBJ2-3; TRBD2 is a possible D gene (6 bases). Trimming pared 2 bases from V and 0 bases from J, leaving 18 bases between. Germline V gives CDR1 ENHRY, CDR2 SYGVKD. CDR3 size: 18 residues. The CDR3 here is CAISEPEEGFSSTDTQYF. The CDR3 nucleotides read TGTGCCATCAGTGAGCCGGAGGAGGGCTTCTCTAGCACAGATACGCAGTATTTT.

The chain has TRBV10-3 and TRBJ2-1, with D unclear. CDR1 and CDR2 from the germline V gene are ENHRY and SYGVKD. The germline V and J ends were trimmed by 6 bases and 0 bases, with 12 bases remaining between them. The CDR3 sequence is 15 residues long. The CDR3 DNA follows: TGTGCCATCAGGGGTGGGGTAGGCTCCTACAATGAGCAGTTCTTC. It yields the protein CAIRGGVGSYNEQFF.

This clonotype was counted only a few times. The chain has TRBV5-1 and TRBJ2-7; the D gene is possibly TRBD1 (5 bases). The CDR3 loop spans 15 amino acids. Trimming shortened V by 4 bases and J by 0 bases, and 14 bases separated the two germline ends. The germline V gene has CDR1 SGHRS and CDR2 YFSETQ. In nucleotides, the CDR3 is TGCGCCAGCAGCCCCCAGGACGGACACTCCTACGAGCAGTACGTC. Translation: CASSPQDGHSYEQYV.

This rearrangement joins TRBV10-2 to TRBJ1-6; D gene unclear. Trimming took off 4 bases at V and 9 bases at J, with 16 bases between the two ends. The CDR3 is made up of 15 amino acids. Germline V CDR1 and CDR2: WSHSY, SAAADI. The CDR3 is CASSGGETLSSPLHF. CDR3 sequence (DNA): TGCGCCAGCAGTGGAGGAGAGACTCTATCTTCACCCCTCCACTTT.

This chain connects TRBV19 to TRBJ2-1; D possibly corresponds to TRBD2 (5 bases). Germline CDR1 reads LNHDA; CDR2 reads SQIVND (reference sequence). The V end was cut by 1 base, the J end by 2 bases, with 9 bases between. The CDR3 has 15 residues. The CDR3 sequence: CASSIVSGAYNEQFF. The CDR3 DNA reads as TGTGCCAGTAGTATAGTAAGCGGAGCCTACAATGAGCAGTTCTTC.

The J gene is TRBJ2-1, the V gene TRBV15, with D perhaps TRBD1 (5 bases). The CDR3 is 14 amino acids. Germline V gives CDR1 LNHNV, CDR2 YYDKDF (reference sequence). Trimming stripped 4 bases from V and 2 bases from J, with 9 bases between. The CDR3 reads CATSKGITYNEQFF. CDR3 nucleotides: TGTGCCACCAGCAAGGGGATCACCTACAATGAGCAGTTCTTC.

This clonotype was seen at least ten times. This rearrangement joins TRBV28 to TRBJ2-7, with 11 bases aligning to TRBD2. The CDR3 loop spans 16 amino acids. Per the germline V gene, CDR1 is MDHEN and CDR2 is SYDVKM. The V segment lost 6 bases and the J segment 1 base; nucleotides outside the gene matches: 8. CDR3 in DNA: TGTGCCAGCAGCTCCCATAGCGGGAGGGGTTCCTACGAGCAGTACTTC. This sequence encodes CASSSHSGRGSYEQYF.

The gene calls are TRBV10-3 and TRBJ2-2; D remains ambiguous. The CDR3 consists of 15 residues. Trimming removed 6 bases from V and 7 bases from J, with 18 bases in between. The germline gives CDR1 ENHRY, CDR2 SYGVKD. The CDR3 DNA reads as TGTGCCATCAGCCCCGAAAAATTACAGTTCGGGGAGCTGTTTTTT. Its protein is CAISPEKLQFGELFF.

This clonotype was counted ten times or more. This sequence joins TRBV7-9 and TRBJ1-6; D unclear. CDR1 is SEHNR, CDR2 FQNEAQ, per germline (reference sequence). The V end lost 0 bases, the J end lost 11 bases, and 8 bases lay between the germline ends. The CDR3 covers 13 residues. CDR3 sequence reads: CASSLARPAPLHF. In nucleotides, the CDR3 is TGTGCCAGCAGCTTAGCGCGCCCTGCACCCCTCCACTTT.

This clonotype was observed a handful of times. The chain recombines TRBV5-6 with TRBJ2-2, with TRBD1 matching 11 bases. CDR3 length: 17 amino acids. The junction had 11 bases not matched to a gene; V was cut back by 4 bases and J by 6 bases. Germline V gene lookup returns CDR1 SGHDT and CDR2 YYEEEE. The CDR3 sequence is CASSQYLPGQGAGELFF. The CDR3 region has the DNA TGTGCCAGCAGCCAATACCTACCGGGACAGGGGGCCGGGGAGCTGTTTTTT.

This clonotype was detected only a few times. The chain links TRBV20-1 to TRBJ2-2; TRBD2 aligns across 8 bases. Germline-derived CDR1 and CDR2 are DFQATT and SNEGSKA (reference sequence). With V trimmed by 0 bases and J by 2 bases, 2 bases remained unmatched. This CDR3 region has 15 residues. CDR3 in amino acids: CSARELAENTGELFF. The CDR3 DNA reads TGCAGTGCTAGAGAACTAGCGGAAAACACCGGGGAGCTGTTTTTT.

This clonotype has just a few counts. The CDR3 here is CSVEDLPRALPNNEQFF. CDR3 coding DNA: TGCAGCGTTGAAGATCTTCCCCGGGCCCTTCCTAATAATGAGCAGTTCTTC. J is TRBJ2-1 and V is TRBV29-1; D is unclear. The ends were cut back, 0 bases at V and 7 bases at J, with 22 bases in the middle. CDR1 and CDR2 (germline): SQVTM, ANQGSEA. The CDR3 is made up of 17 amino acids.

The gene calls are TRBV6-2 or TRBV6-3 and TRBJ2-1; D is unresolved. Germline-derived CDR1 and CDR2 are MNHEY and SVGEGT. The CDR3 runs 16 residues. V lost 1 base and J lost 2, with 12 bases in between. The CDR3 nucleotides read TGTGCCAGCAGTTACTGGTCGAGCAACCCCTACAATGAGCAGTTCTTC. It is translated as CASSYWSSNPYNEQFF.

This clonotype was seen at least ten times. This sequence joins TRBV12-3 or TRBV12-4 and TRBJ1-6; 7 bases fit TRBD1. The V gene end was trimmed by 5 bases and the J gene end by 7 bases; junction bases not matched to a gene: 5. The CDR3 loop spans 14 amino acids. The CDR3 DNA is TGTGCCAGCAGTCCAGGACAGGTGAATTCACCCCTCCACTTT. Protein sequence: CASSPGQVNSPLHF.

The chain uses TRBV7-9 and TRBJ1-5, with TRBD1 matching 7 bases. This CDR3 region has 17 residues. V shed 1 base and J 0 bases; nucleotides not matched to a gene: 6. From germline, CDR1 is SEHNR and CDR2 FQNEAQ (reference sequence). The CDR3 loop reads CASSLGDRDHSNQPQHF. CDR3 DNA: TGTGCCAGCAGCTTAGGCGACAGGGACCATAGCAATCAGCCCCAGCATTTT.

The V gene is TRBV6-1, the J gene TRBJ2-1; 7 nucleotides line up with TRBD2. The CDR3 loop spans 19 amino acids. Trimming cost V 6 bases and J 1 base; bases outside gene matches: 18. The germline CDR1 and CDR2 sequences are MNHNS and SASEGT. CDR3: CASRPLAGLTTESYNEQFF. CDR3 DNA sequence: TGTGCCAGCAGACCATTGGCGGGACTAACAACGGAGTCCTACAATGAGCAGTTCTTC.

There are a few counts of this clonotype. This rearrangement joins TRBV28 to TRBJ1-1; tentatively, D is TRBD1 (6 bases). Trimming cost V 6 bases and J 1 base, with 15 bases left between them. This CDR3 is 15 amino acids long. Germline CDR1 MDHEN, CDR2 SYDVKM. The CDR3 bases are TGTGCCAGCAGATTTATAAGCAGGGGGAACACTGAAGCTTTCTTT. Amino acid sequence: CASRFISRGNTEAFF.